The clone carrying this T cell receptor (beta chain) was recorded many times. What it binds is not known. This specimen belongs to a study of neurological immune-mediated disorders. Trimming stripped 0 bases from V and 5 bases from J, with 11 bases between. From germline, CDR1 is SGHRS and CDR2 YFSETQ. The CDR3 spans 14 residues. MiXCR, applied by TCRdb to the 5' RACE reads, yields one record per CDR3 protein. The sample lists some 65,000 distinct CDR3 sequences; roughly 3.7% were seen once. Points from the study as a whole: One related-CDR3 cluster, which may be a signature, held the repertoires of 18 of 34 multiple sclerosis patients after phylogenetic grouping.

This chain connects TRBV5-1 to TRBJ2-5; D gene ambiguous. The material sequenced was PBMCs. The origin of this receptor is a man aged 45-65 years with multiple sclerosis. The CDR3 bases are TGCGCCAGCAGCTTGGCACGCGAGAGGGAGACCCAGTACTTC. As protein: CASSLARERETQYF.